These T cell receptor beta chains were read from a single sample in a study of blood T cells in healthy people across ages. TCRdb itself ran the 5' RACE reads through MiXCR, one entry per CDR3 protein. The repertoire holds 1.5 million to 2 million distinct CDR3 sequences, with about 32% as singletons. Sequencing was carried out using blood. These receptors came from a woman in her twenties or thirties in good health. CDR3s include the opening cysteine and the closing phenylalanine or tryptophan. D genes are given only for firm matches. Expanded clones are given a class, and other clones once, few, many or no size at all.

D gene,clone size,V gene,CDR3 protein
TRBD2,few,TRBV3-1,CASSPGLAANQETQYF
NA,NA,TRBV20-1,CSAREISQGITTNYGYTF
NA,few,TRBV20-1,CSARVHPGPLEQYF
NA,NA,TRBV20-1,CSAKGPGGIQYF
NA,few,TRBV29-1,CSALTGPDYTF
TRBD1,NA,TRBV5-1,CASSLDQGAGAEAFF
TRBD2,few,TRBV28,CASSSPGLDYEQYF
NA,NA,TRBV6-6,CASKGGAGDEQFF
TRBD2,NA,TRBV4-1,CASSPRVAGGIFNEQFF
NA,few,TRBV12-3/TRBV12-4,CASSQFTRNYGYTF
NA,NA,TRBV5-6,CASTLRGGGLSDTQYF
NA,few,TRBV20-1,CSATTLASQETQYF
NA,many,TRBV29-1,CSVEDLGGNYGYTF
NA,NA,TRBV24-1,CATSDSRLAVTDTQYF
NA,NA,TRBV6-1,CTSSDWALGQYF
NA,NA,TRBV5-1,CASSPEDGAYEQYF
TRBD1,NA,TRBV11-2,CASSSYLGGYYYEQYF
TRBD1,NA,TRBV29-1,CSVGADRDYGYTF
TRBD1,NA,TRBV5-1,CASSQASGDRDTDTQYF
TRBD2,few,TRBV28,CASSNPGRRASGFLYEQYF
TRBD2,NA,TRBV28,CASSLEGLAGLSYEQYF
NA,few,TRBV10-3,CAISESWGSNTGELFF
NA,NA,TRBV5-1,CASSLQTTRGEQYF
TRBD1,few,TRBV7-9,CASSSQTGEKYNEQFF
NA,NA,TRBV29-1,CSGGHTGELFF
NA,NA,TRBV4-1,CASNDLPRSGEQFF
NA,NA,TRBV10-3,CAISNSSSNTGELFF